What follows are 3 T cell receptor beta chains derived from one specimen sequenced in a study of blood T cell repertoires in COVID-19. The assay was immunoSEQ multiplex PCR, and TCRdb's table has in-frame clones only and misses some. Of 90,000 to 120,000 clones listed, around 90% are singletons. The sequenced material came from peripheral blood. The source of these receptors is a woman in her sixties with acute or convalescent COVID-19.

The sample holds one count of this clone. The CDR3 protein is CAWIHPGQSSYNEQFF. The DNA of the CDR3 is TGTGCCTGGATCCATCCGGGACAGAGCTCCTACAATGAGCAGTTCTTC. V and J are TRBV30 and TRBJ2-1, with 7 bases that match TRBD1. The V gene end was trimmed by 4 bases and the J gene end by 0 bases; junction bases not matched to a gene: 9. Germline V gene sequence: CDR1 GTSNPN, CDR2 SVGIG (reference sequence). The CDR3 loop spans 16 amino acids.

The chain couples TRBV5-1 to TRBJ2-7, with 10 bases matching TRBD2. J lost 5 bases, V lost 0 bases, and 5 bases had no gene match. Germline V gene data show CDR1 as SGHRS and CDR2 as YFSETQ. This CDR3 is 15 amino acids long. The CDR3 region is CASSLVSSGSNEQYF. The CDR3 DNA is TGCGCCAGCAGCTTGGTTTCTAGCGGGAGTAACGAGCAGTACTTC.

The J gene is TRBJ1-5, the V gene TRBV19; 7 positions match TRBD1. This CDR3 has 15 amino acids. After removal of 1 base from V and 0 bases from J, the junction contained 0 bases not matched to a gene. Germline V gene data show CDR1 as LNHDA and CDR2 as SQIVND (reference sequence). The CDR3 sequence: CASSIAGGSNQPQHF. In DNA form, the CDR3 reads TGTGCCAGTAGTATAGCAGGGGGTAGCAATCAGCCCCAGCATTTT.